These 30 T cell receptor beta chains were sequenced from one sample in a study of T cells in Graves' hyperthyroidism and ophthalmopathy (dated by TCRdb to between 2018 and 2021). The library was produced with multiplex PCR. TCRdb names Illumina HiSeq 2000 as the instrument used. TCR beta CDR3 regions were amplified from RNA transcripts. The first round of RT-PCR for the TCR CDR3 was performed with the HTBI primer set and the Qiagen OneStep RT-PCR kit. TCRdb itself trimmed the public reads at Q25 with fastp, ran MiXCR and retained productive beta chains. Each CDR3 protein gets just one entry, which takes the most common genes and DNA from the rows behind it. Recorded for this sample are about 600,000 distinct CDR3 sequences; 16% of them occurred a single time. Of the sample, approximately 3.5% is held by the ten largest clones. The sample comprised blood. The receptors derive from a woman between 40 and 50 years old with Graves' ophthalmopathy.

This clonotype came up many times. The chain combines TRBV18 with TRBJ2-3; tentatively, D is TRBD2 (6 bases). CDR1 is KGHSH and CDR2 is LQKENI in the germline V gene. Trimming pared 3 bases from V and 6 bases from J, leaving 19 bases between. There are 16 residues in the CDR3. The CDR3 loop reads CASSPSSAVRLDTQYF. The CDR3 DNA sequence: TGTGCCAGCTCACCCTCTAGCGCCGTTCGACTGGATACGCAGTATTTT.

This clonotype was seen many times. The gene calls are TRBV6-1 and TRBJ1-1; D is perhaps TRBD1 (6 bases). V dropped 3 bases and J dropped 5 bases, with 16 bases sitting between them. This CDR3 is 15 amino acids long. Looked up from germline, CDR1 is MNHNS and CDR2 is SASEGT. CDR3 in amino acids: CASSDQGGGGTEAFF. The CDR3 DNA follows: TGTGCCAGCAGTGACCAAGGAGGGGGGGGAACTGAAGCTTTCTTT.

This clonotype has a count of ten or more. This sequence joins TRBV20-1 and TRBJ2-7; D may be TRBD2 (6 bases). The germline gives CDR1 DFQATT, CDR2 SNEGSKA (reference sequence). The CDR3 loop spans 14 amino acids. V dropped 0 bases and J dropped 6 bases, with 15 bases sitting between them. The CDR3 reads CSARDPGLSLEQYF. The CDR3 region has the DNA TGCAGTGCTAGAGACCCGGGACTCTCTCTCGAGCAGTACTTC.

The chain links TRBV30 to TRBJ2-2; TRBD2 might be the D (5 bases). Germline CDR1 reads GTSNPN; CDR2 reads SVGIG (reference sequence). CDR3 length: 13 amino acids. Between the trimmed V and J ends, which lost 6 bases and 0 bases, there was a span of 8 bases. The CDR3: CACSAANTGELFF. The CDR3 bases are TGTGCCTGTAGCGCGGCGAACACCGGGGAGCTGTTTTTT.

The chain joins TRBV19 to TRBJ2-7; D is perhaps TRBD2 (5 bases). The CDR3 spans 13 residues. Germline CDR1 LNHDA, CDR2 SQIVND (reference sequence). V dropped 7 bases and J dropped 7 bases, with 17 bases sitting between them. CDR3 sequence: CASTSATGMEQYF. Written as DNA, the CDR3 is TGTGCCAGTACCTCGGCCACCGGGATGGAGCAGTACTTC.

This clonotype was detected ten times or more. The rearrangement uses TRBV12-3 or TRBV12-4 and TRBJ2-7; D uncertain. V lost 8 bases and J lost 0, with 17 bases in between. This CDR3 is 15 amino acids long. The CDR3 nucleotides are TGTGCCAGCTCCGCCGGATACATCTACTCCTACGAGCAGTACTTC. It is translated as CASSAGYIYSYEQYF.

The J gene is TRBJ2-3, the V gene TRBV20-1, with a possible D match to TRBD2 (6 bases). This CDR3 contains 18 residues. In germline, CDR1 is DFQATT, CDR2 SNEGSKA (reference sequence). V gave up 0 bases and J gave up 4 bases, with 23 bases separating them. The DNA for the CDR3 is TGCAGTGCTAGAGAATGGTGGGAGGCGGGCACGAGATCAGATACGCAGTATTTT. Amino acids: CSAREWWEAGTRSDTQYF.

The gene calls are TRBV20-1 and TRBJ2-4; the D gene is possibly TRBD2 (5 bases). Germline CDR1 is DFQATT and CDR2 is SNEGSKA (reference sequence). V lost 1 base to trimming and J lost 1 base, with 14 bases between them. The CDR3 sequence is 16 residues long. The CDR3 region is CSARGLEGSAKNIQYF. CDR3 in DNA: TGCAGTGCTAGAGGATTGGAAGGGAGCGCCAAAAACATTCAGTACTTC.

V and J are TRBV10-3 and TRBJ2-3; TRBD1 matches 9 bases. The CDR3 covers 14 residues. J lost 4 bases, V lost 5 bases, and 4 bases had no gene match. The V gene's germline CDR1 is ENHRY and CDR2 SYGVKD. CDR3 sequence reads: CAISRDRVPDTQYF. In DNA form, the CDR3 reads TGTGCCATCAGTCGGGACAGGGTCCCAGATACGCAGTATTTT.

The V and J genes are TRBV7-9 and TRBJ1-4; D is possibly TRBD1 (5 bases). The CDR3 is made up of 14 amino acids. V was clipped by 5 bases and J by 8 bases, with 15 bases between them. Germline loops: CDR1 SEHNR, CDR2 FQNEAQ (reference sequence). The CDR3 nucleotides read TGTGCCAGCAGCCTGACAGAAAGTGGGGAAAAACTGTTTTTT. This translates into CASSLTESGEKLFF.

At least ten counts were recorded for this clonotype. V usage is TRBV28 and J usage is TRBJ1-2; 9 bases are shared with TRBD1. CDR1 and CDR2 from the germline V gene are MDHEN and SYDVKM. The CDR3 runs to 15 residues. The junction had 13 bases not matched to a gene; V was cut back by 6 bases and J by 8 bases. Here the CDR3 reads CASRNRGQGRRGYTF. CDR3 in DNA: TGTGCCAGCAGAAACAGGGGGCAGGGGAGGAGAGGCTACACCTTC.

This clonotype was counted at least ten times. This chain links TRBV11-2 with TRBJ1-1; 8 nucleotides match TRBD1. Germline V lookup: CDR1 SGHAT, CDR2 FQNNGV. V was pared by 5 bases and J by 0 bases, with 8 bases of the junction left unmatched. This CDR3 has 16 amino acids. The CDR3 bases are TGTGCCAGCAGCCCAATCGACAGGGGATTGAACACTGAAGCTTTCTTT. Its translation: CASSPIDRGLNTEAFF.

This clonotype was recorded many times. The genes are TRBV20-1 and TRBJ1-1; the D gene is possibly TRBD1 (5 bases). From germline, CDR1 is DFQATT and CDR2 SNEGSKA (reference sequence). Trimming shortened V by 6 bases and J by 0 bases, and 11 bases separated the two germline ends. The CDR3 covers 13 residues. This chain's CDR3 is CSAPAGVNTEAFF. The DNA for the CDR3 is TGCAGTGCGCCGGCGGGGGTGAACACTGAAGCTTTCTTT.

This sequence joins TRBV29-1 and TRBJ2-1; 12 nucleotides line up with TRBD2. V lost 5 bases to trimming and J lost 0 bases; unmatched junction nucleotides: 8. CDR1 is SQVTM and CDR2 is ANQGSEA in the germline V gene. The CDR3 is 17 amino acids. In DNA, the CDR3 is TGCAGCGTTAACGGACTAGCGGGACGTAGCTCCTACAATGAGCAGTTCTTC. This codes for CSVNGLAGRSSYNEQFF.

This clonotype was seen a few times. The chain has TRBV20-1 and TRBJ1-6; maybe TRBD1 (5 bases). The CDR3 covers 15 residues. The germline V and J ends were trimmed by 5 bases and 4 bases, with 15 bases remaining between them. CDR1 is DFQATT and CDR2 is SNEGSKA in the germline V gene (reference sequence). The DNA for the CDR3 is TGCAGTGCTCCCCTAGGGGCAGGGTATAATTCACCCCTCCACTTT. This sequence encodes CSAPLGAGYNSPLHF.

The table lists this clonotype with many counts. This chain uses TRBV18 with TRBJ1-1; D gene uncertain. This CDR3 region has 16 residues. Germline V lookup: CDR1 KGHSH, CDR2 LQKENI. The V end was cut by 6 bases, the J end by 3 bases, with 20 bases between. DNA for the CDR3: TGTGCCAGCTCCCTCTGGAAGAGTATGGCGGACACTGAAGCTTTCTTT. Translating it yields CASSLWKSMADTEAFF.

V and J are TRBV4-1 and TRBJ2-7, with D tentatively TRBD1 or TRBD2 (6 bases each). The length of the CDR3 is 16 residues. The V and J ends lost 1 base and 2 bases respectively, with 15 bases between them. Per the germline V gene, CDR1 is MGHRA and CDR2 is YSYEKL. The CDR3 is CASSQVARGPTYEQYF. The CDR3 region has the DNA TGCGCCAGCAGCCAAGTGGCCCGGGGGCCAACCTACGAGCAGTACTTC.

V is TRBV19 and J is TRBJ2-2, with TRBD2 as a possible D gene (5 bases). This CDR3 has 14 residues. Trimming took 7 bases from V and 4 from J, leaving 13 bases between them. CDR1 is LNHDA and CDR2 is SQIVND in the germline V gene (reference sequence). CDR3: CASTSRAVTGELFF. The CDR3 DNA reads as TGTGCCAGTACCTCGAGGGCCGTCACCGGGGAGCTGTTTTTT.

The chain carries TRBV6-1 and TRBJ2-7, with D perhaps assigned TRBD1 or TRBD2 (5 bases each). The V gene lost 2 bases and the J gene lost 4 bases, with 12 bases spanning the gap. This CDR3 contains 14 residues. Germline V CDR1 and CDR2: MNHNS, SASEGT. The DNA of the CDR3 is TGTGCCAGCAGTGAAACCGGGACCAGATACGAGCAGTACTTC. This translates into CASSETGTRYEQYF.

The J gene is TRBJ2-1, the V gene TRBV7-9; D is unresolved. V lost 1 base and J 12 bases, leaving 7 bases between the germline ends. CDR1 is SEHNR and CDR2 is FQNEAQ in the germline V gene (reference sequence). The CDR3 is made up of 11 amino acids. The CDR3 loop reads CASSLGNGQFF. The CDR3 nucleotides are TGTGCCAGCAGCTTAGGTAACGGGCAGTTCTTC.

The chain joins TRBV19 to TRBJ2-4, with TRBD2 as a possible D gene (5 bases). Germline-derived CDR1 and CDR2 are LNHDA and SQIVND (reference sequence). Trimming stripped 3 bases from V and 0 bases from J, with 15 bases between. The CDR3 extends over 17 amino acids. The CDR3 nucleotides read TGTGCCAGTAGTATTAGTGGTCTCGGACTAGCCAAAAACATTCAGTACTTC. Amino acid sequence: CASSISGLGLAKNIQYF.

The rearrangement joins TRBV2 to TRBJ2-7, with D maybe TRBD2 (7 bases). The CDR3 is 16 residues long. Trimming removed 2 bases from V and 6 bases from J, with 20 bases in between. CDR1 is SNHLY and CDR2 is FYNNEI in the germline V gene. DNA for the CDR3: TGTGCCAGCAGTGAATGGGGGGCGGGAGTGTTCTTCGAGCAGTACTTC. This translates into CASSEWGAGVFFEQYF.

The table lists this clonotype with a count of one. The chain has TRBV5-1 and TRBJ2-5, with TRBD1 matching 8 bases. Losses at the gene ends were 8 bases for V and 2 bases for J; bases not matched to a gene: 8. This CDR3 contains 14 residues. Germline V gene lookup returns CDR1 SGHRS and CDR2 YFSETQ. CDR3 in DNA: TGCGCCAGTAAACCCGGGACAGGTCAAGAGACCCAGTACTTC. This encodes CASKPGTGQETQYF. Complete variable domain (other parts from reference TRBV5-1 and TRBJ2-5): KAGVTQTPRYLIKTRGQQVTLSCSPISGHRSVSWYQQTPGQGLQFLFEYFSETQRNKGNFPGRFSGRQFSNSRSEMNVSTLELGDSALYLCASKPGTGQETQYFGPGTRLLVL.

The chain uses TRBV20-1 and TRBJ2-2, with 9 bases aligning to TRBD2. Germline lookup yields CDR1 DFQATT and CDR2 SNEGSKA (reference sequence). The V gene end was trimmed by 2 bases and the J gene end by 8 bases; junction bases not matched to a gene: 6. The CDR3 covers 14 residues. CDR3 DNA sequence: TGCAGTGCTAGATCGGCGGGGGGGCTTGGGGAGCTGTTTTTT. It yields the protein CSARSAGGLGELFF.

This clonotype came up many times. The chain carries TRBV20-1 and TRBJ2-5; 8 bases fit TRBD2. V was pared by 3 bases and J by 1 base, with 4 bases of the junction left unmatched. Germline loops: CDR1 DFQATT, CDR2 SNEGSKA (reference sequence). The CDR3 extends over 14 amino acids. The CDR3 DNA sequence: TGCAGTGCTAGGGGGCGGGAGGCCCAAGAGACCCAGTACTTC. The encoded protein is CSARGREAQETQYF.

This clonotype showed up many times. The chain links TRBV7-9 to TRBJ2-3; maybe TRBD2 (5 bases). The CDR3 is made up of 18 amino acids. The V gene's germline CDR1 is SEHNR and CDR2 FQNEAQ (reference sequence). Trimming stripped 4 bases from V and 5 bases from J, with 25 bases between. This CDR3 reads CASSSRWEFNGVGDTQYF. The CDR3 DNA reads as TGTGCCAGCAGCTCCAGATGGGAGTTTAATGGCGTCGGAGATACGCAGTATTTT.

V is TRBV19 and J is TRBJ2-2; D may be TRBD2 (5 bases). The CDR3 runs 15 residues. Trimming left V 10 bases short and J 0 bases short, with 15 bases between. Per germline, CDR1 LNHDA and CDR2 SQIVND (reference sequence). The CDR3 coding sequence is TGTGCCACTACCCGCGGGTTAGCGAACACCGGGGAGCTGTTTTTT. It translates to CATTRGLANTGELFF.

V gene TRBV6-1 combines with J gene TRBJ1-1; tentatively, D is TRBD1 (5 bases). The germline CDR1 and CDR2 sequences are MNHNS and SASEGT. The CDR3 runs 14 residues. V lost 7 bases, J lost 1 base, and 13 bases lay in between. CDR3 sequence reads: CASNQGEGNTEAFF. CDR3 coding DNA: TGTGCCAGCAACCAGGGTGAGGGGAACACTGAAGCTTTCTTT.

In its sample, this clonotype was seen many times. The chain combines TRBV28 with TRBJ2-1, with D uncertain. Germline V gene sequence: CDR1 MDHEN, CDR2 SYDVKM. The CDR3 consists of 12 residues. The V end was cut by 2 bases, the J end by 4 bases, with 3 bases between. The CDR3 bases are TGTGCCAGCAGTTTAACATACAATGAGCAGTTCTTC. Amino acids: CASSLTYNEQFF.

The chain employs TRBV6-1 and TRBJ2-7; D perhaps matches TRBD2 (6 bases). V gave up 3 bases and J gave up 10 bases, with 7 bases separating them. In germline, CDR1 is MNHNS, CDR2 SASEGT. This CDR3 spans 10 amino acids. CDR3 in amino acids: CASSEGLQYF. The DNA for the CDR3 is TGTGCCAGCAGTGAGGGACTTCAGTACTTC.